Below are 16 T cell receptor beta chains sequenced from a single sample in a study of T cells in Graves' hyperthyroidism and ophthalmopathy (dated by TCRdb to about 2019). The library was produced with multiplex PCR. Sequenced using an Illumina HiSeq 2000. The TCR beta CDR3 regions were amplified from the RNA transcripts. The TCR CDR3 was subjected to a first round of RT-PCR using the HTBI primer set and the Qiagen OneStep RT-PCR kit. TCRdb reran the public reads through fastp at Q25 and MiXCR, keeping productive beta chains. Each entry merges the rows of one CDR3 protein and shows their most common DNA and genes. This sample comprises about 350,000 distinct CDR3 sequences, 15% to 20% of them detected only once. 15% to 19% of the sample lies in the top ten. The sequencing sample was made of blood. The receptor source for this set is a woman aged 40 to 50 with Graves' ophthalmopathy.

V is TRBV28 and J is TRBJ2-5; the match to TRBD2 covers 12 bases. Losses at the gene ends were 8 bases for V and 2 bases for J; bases not matched to a gene: 9. There are 16 residues in the CDR3. The germline gives CDR1 MDHEN, CDR2 SYDVKM. CDR3 DNA sequence: TGTGCCAGCGGGTGGACTAGCGGGATAGTACAAGAGACCCAGTACTTC. Translation gives CASGWTSGIVQETQYF.

This clonotype occurred many times. The genes are TRBV5-1 and TRBJ1-2, with D hard to call. Looked up from germline, CDR1 is SGHRS and CDR2 is YFSETQ. The V end was cut by 1 base, the J end by 8 bases, with 12 bases between. This CDR3 comprises 13 residues. This chain's CDR3 is CASSLSVEVGYTF. The CDR3 DNA reads TGCGCCAGCAGCTTGAGTGTTGAAGTCGGCTACACCTTC.

This clonotype was detected many times. The CDR3: CASNEGTGGSETQYF. CDR3 sequence (DNA): TGTGCCAGCAATGAGGGGACCGGCGGATCGGAGACCCAGTACTTC. The V call is TRBV7-9, the J call TRBJ2-5; D may correspond to TRBD1 or TRBD2 (5 bases each). This CDR3 contains 15 residues. Germline V gives CDR1 SEHNR, CDR2 FQNEAQ (reference sequence). V lost 7 bases and J lost 5, with 20 bases in between.

This clonotype was picked up a small number of times. The V gene is TRBV9, the J gene TRBJ2-7, with a tentative D call TRBD2 (7 bases). The CDR3 has 17 amino acids. The V gene lost 0 bases and the J gene lost 2 bases, with 18 bases spanning the gap. Germline CDR1 is SGDLS and CDR2 is YYNGEE. The CDR3 region is CASSVGPSGGFTYEQYF. DNA of the CDR3: TGTGCCAGCAGCGTAGGCCCCTCGGGGGGCTTCACCTACGAGCAGTACTTC.

This clonotype was observed many times. The chain is built from TRBV27 and TRBJ2-7, with D perhaps TRBD1 (6 bases). The V gene lost 5 bases and the J gene lost 2 bases, with 19 bases spanning the gap. The CDR3 loop spans 16 amino acids. Germline-derived CDR1 and CDR2 are MNHEY and SMNVEV (reference sequence). The CDR3 DNA sequence: TGTGCCAGCAGTATAGGGGACAACTTGAACCCCTACGAGCAGTACTTC. This translates into CASSIGDNLNPYEQYF.

This clonotype has ten or more counts. The chain is built from TRBV27 and TRBJ2-7; D might be TRBD1 (6 bases). Trimming took off 1 base at V and 3 bases at J, with 13 bases between the two ends. Germline V gene sequence: CDR1 MNHEY, CDR2 SMNVEV (reference sequence). The CDR3 consists of 15 residues. The CDR3 sequence: CASSLLQGTYYEQYF. In DNA form, the CDR3 reads TGTGCCAGCAGTTTATTGCAGGGGACATACTACGAGCAGTACTTC.

There are many counts of this clonotype. The chain employs TRBV11-1 and TRBJ2-3; D is ambiguous. Germline V gene lookup returns CDR1 SGHAT and CDR2 FQDESV (reference sequence). The CDR3 covers 15 residues. Trimming cost V 6 bases and J 4 bases, with 17 bases left between them. CDR3 amino acids: CASSLTYSRADTQYF. CDR3 nucleotides: TGTGCCAGCAGTTTAACATATTCCCGCGCAGATACGCAGTATTTT.

The V gene is TRBV12-3 or TRBV12-4, the J gene TRBJ2-7; TRBD1 aligns across 9 bases. With V trimmed by 8 bases and J by 0 bases, 5 bases remained unmatched. The CDR3 extends over 14 amino acids. CDR3 residues: CASPRDRDSYEQYF. The CDR3 DNA follows: TGTGCCAGCCCCCGGGACAGGGACTCCTACGAGCAGTACTTC.

This clonotype occurred a few times. The V and J genes are TRBV14 and TRBJ2-3; either TRBD1 or TRBD2 may fit D (6 bases each). The CDR3 totals 14 residues. With 1 base removed from V and 8 bases from J, the gap between germline ends came to 13 bases. The V gene's germline CDR1 is SGHDN and CDR2 FVKESK. As DNA, the CDR3 is TGTGCCAGCAGCCAAGCATTAGGGGGAGGTACGCAGTATTTT. It translates to CASSQALGGGTQYF.

V usage is TRBV28 and J usage is TRBJ2-7; 7 nucleotides line up with TRBD1. The CDR3 extends over 15 amino acids. Germline assignment: CDR1 MDHEN and CDR2 SYDVKM. The V and J ends lost 5 bases and 2 bases, in that order; junction bases with no gene match: 9. CDR3 in DNA: TGTGCCAGCAGTCCCACGACAGGGAGCGCCTACGAGCAGTACTTC. Translation gives CASSPTTGSAYEQYF.

This clonotype was seen many times. A junction end diverges from the germline sequence, so it may reflect a read error. The rearrangement links TRBV29-1 to TRBJ1-2; D remains unclear. The germline CDR1 and CDR2 sequences are SQVTM and ANQGSEA. The CDR3 sequence is 14 residues long. CDR3 DNA sequence: TGCAGCGTAGAAGACCCCAGGAGCGACTATGGCTACACCTTC. This gives the protein CSVEDPRSDYGYTF. Using reference TRBV29-1 and TRBJ1-2 for the parts outside the CDR3, the full variable domain is SAVISQKPSRDICQRGTSLTIQCQVDSQVTMMFWYRQQPGQSLTLIATANQGSEATYESGFVIDKFPISRPNLTFSTLTVSNMSPEDSSIYLCSVEDPRSDYGYTFGSGTRLTVV.

Ten or more counts support this clonotype. This chain links TRBV20-1 with TRBJ2-3, with 10 nucleotides matching TRBD2. This CDR3 comprises 15 residues. Germline values: CDR1 DFQATT, CDR2 SNEGSKA (reference sequence). After removal of 5 bases from V and 4 bases from J, the junction contained 9 bases not matched to a gene. The DNA for the CDR3 is TGCAGTGCTTATGTTCCCGGGACTAGCGCAGATACGCAGTATTTT. This sequence encodes CSAYVPGTSADTQYF.

The V gene is TRBV27, the J gene TRBJ2-7, with TRBD1 matching over 10 bases. Germline loops: CDR1 MNHEY, CDR2 SMNVEV (reference sequence). The CDR3 is made up of 14 amino acids. V was pared by 5 bases and J by 6 bases, with 7 bases of the junction left unmatched. The CDR3: CASSRQGAAGEQYF. The CDR3 DNA reads as TGTGCCAGCAGTCGACAGGGGGCAGCTGGCGAGCAGTACTTC.

This clonotype was recorded at least ten times. The chain couples TRBV28 to TRBJ2-7; unclear D gene. Trimming cost V 3 bases and J 1 base, with 10 bases left between them. The length of the CDR3 is 14 residues. Germline-derived CDR1 and CDR2 are MDHEN and SYDVKM. The CDR3 loop reads CASSLRGVSYEQYF. For the CDR3, the DNA is TGTGCCAGCAGTTTGAGAGGAGTTTCCTACGAGCAGTACTTC.

This clonotype was counted many times. The chain joins TRBV28 to TRBJ2-7, with 8 nucleotides matching TRBD2. Germline V gene sequence: CDR1 MDHEN, CDR2 SYDVKM. The CDR3 has 13 amino acids. Trimming removed 5 bases from V and 4 bases from J; junction bases left unmatched: 4. The CDR3 sequence is CASSELAAYEQYF. The CDR3 coding sequence is TGTGCCAGCAGTGAACTAGCGGCATACGAGCAGTACTTC.

This clonotype was recorded once. The gene calls are TRBV6-1 and TRBJ1-5; no clear D gene. CDR1 and CDR2 (germline): MNHNS, SASEGT. CDR3 length: 13 amino acids. With 4 bases removed from V and 4 bases from J, the gap between germline ends came to 8 bases. The CDR3 DNA reads as TGTGCCAGCAGTGTTGGAGCTAATCAGCCCCAGCATTTT. Protein: CASSVGANQPQHF.